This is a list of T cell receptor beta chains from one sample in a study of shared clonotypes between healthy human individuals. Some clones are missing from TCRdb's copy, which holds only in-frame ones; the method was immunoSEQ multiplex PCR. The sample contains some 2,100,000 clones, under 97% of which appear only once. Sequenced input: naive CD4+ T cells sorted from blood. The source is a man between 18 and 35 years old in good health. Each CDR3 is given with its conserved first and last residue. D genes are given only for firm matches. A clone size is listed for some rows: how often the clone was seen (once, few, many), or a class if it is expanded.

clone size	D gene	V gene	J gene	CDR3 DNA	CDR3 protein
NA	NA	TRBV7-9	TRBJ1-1	TGTGCCAGCAGCTTAGCACAGGGTAGTGGCACTGAAGCTTTCTTT	CASSLAQGSGTEAFF
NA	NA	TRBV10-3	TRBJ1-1	TGTGCCACTTCCGGGGGGGGGAACACTGAAGCTTTCTTT	CATSGGGNTEAFF
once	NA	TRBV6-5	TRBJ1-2	TGTGCCAGCAGCCCTGGTGTTGGCTACACCTTC	CASSPGVGYTF
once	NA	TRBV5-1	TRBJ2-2	TGCGCCAGCAGCAACTCGACAGGAACGGGCGGGGAGCTGTTTTTT	CASSNSTGTGGELFF
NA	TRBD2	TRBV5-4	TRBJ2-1	TGTGCCAGCAGCTTTCCAGCGGGAATGGATGAGCAGTTCTTC	CASSFPAGMDEQFF
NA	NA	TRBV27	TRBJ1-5	TGTGCCAGCAGCCCCGACAGGTTCAATCAGCCCCAGCATTTT	CASSPDRFNQPQHF
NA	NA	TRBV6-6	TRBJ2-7	TGTGCCAGCAGTTACGAGGACGAGCAGTACTTC	CASSYEDEQYF
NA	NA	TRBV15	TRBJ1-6	TGTGCCACCAGCAGCCCCGGACGTAATAATTCACCCCTCCACTTT	CATSSPGRNNSPLHF
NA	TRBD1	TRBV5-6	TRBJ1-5	TGTGCCAGCAGCTTGGCCGGGACAGGGAACCAGCCCCAGCATTTT	CASSLAGTGNQPQHF
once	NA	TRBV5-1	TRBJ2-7	TGCGCCAGCAGTGCGGAGCACTACGAGCAGTACTTC	CASSAEHYEQYF
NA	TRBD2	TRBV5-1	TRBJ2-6	TGCGCCAGCAGCTCTGGCGGGGGTAACTCTGGGGCCAACGTCCTGACTTTC	CASSSGGGNSGANVLTF
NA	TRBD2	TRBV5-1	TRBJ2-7	TGCGCCAGCAGCTTGGCGCTAGCGGGTTACGAGCAGTACTTC	CASSLALAGYEQYF
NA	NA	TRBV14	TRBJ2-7	TGTGCCAGCAGCCAAGCCTCAGGCATCAAGCAGTACTTC	CASSQASGIKQYF
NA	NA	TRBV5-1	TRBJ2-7	TGCGCCAGCAGCCCCGGGGCGCTCCCGGCCTACGAGCAGTACTTC	CASSPGALPAYEQYF
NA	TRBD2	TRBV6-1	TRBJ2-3	TGTGCCAGCCGTAGCGGGACTAGCCACACAGATACGCAGTATTTT	CASRSGTSHTDTQYF
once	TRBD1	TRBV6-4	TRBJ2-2	TGTGCCAGCAGTGCGACAGGGATCAACACCGGGGAGCTGTTTTTT	CASSATGINTGELFF